This T cell receptor (beta chain) derives from a study of neurological immune-mediated disorders. This clonotype was counted at least ten times. One entry per CDR3 protein, called by TCRdb with MiXCR from the 5' RACE reads. The profile shows 50,000 to 65,000 distinct CDR3 sequences, approximately 3.8% of them singletons. V was cut by 4 bases and J by 7 bases, with 17 bases left in between. CDR3 length: 15 amino acids. Germline V gene data show CDR1 as LGHDT and CDR2 as YNNKEL (reference sequence). Material for sequencing was PBMCs. The receptor was derived from a man between 25 and 39 years old with multiple sclerosis. The chain carries TRBV3-1 and TRBJ1-5; TRBD1 might be the D (6 bases). The CDR3 DNA reads as TGTGCCAGCAGCCTTGGGACACACCCTAGACAGCCCCAGCATTTT. As protein: CASSLGTHPRQPQHF.